This T cell receptor beta chain was profiled in a study of blood T cell repertoires in COVID-19. Sequenced by immunoSEQ multiplex PCR; TCRdb stores in-frame clones only, minus some. This repertoire shows approximately 100,000 clones, roughly 92% found once; its top ten account for around 5.8%. Germline CDR1 reads SGDLS; CDR2 reads YYNGEE. Trimming cost V 0 bases and J 6 bases; bases outside gene matches: 5. The CDR3 totals 14 residues. This clonotype was sampled from a man over 45 with active COVID-19. The sample taken for sequencing was peripheral blood. The chain has TRBV9 and TRBJ1-2; the match to TRBD1 covers 7 bases. Here the CDR3 reads CASSVADRADGYTF. CDR3 bases: TGTGCCAGCAGCGTAGCAGACAGGGCGGATGGCTACACCTTC.